Below are 4 T cell receptor beta chains sequenced from a single sample in a study of CD8+ T cells in alopecia areata. RNA extraction was followed by reverse transcription into cDNA, which acted as the sequencing template. This table comes from immunoSEQ multiplex PCR, and its TCRdb copy is limited to in-frame clones, with some not included. Found here are approximately 200,000 clones, 45% to 75% of them singletons; the top ten hold less than 0.8%. Sample treatment: oral pan-JAK inhibitor, 5-10 mg twice daily. The sample in question was CD4+ T cells sorted from blood, obtained at week 4, from a patient treated with tofacitinib. Source of these receptors: a human donor with alopecia areata.

In DNA, the CDR3 is TGTGCCAGCACCCTTAGCGGCCCGCGGGACACAGATACGCAGTATTTT. This translates into CASTLSGPRDTDTQYF. The V gene is TRBV7-2, the J gene TRBJ2-3; maybe TRBD2 (6 bases). V was cut by 7 bases and J by 2 bases, with 19 bases left in between. Per germline, CDR1 SGHTA and CDR2 FQGNSA. CDR3 length: 16 residues.

The V call is TRBV6-5, the J call TRBJ1-5; D unresolved. The length of the CDR3 is 13 residues. Germline CDR1 is MNHEY and CDR2 is SVGAGI. Trimming stripped 0 bases from V and 4 bases from J, with 4 bases between. This CDR3 is CASSYSRNQPQHF. CDR3 DNA: TGTGCCAGCAGTTACTCCCGGAATCAGCCCCAGCATTTT.

The chain links TRBV30 to TRBJ1-5, with D maybe TRBD1 (5 bases). In germline, CDR1 is GTSNPN, CDR2 SVGIG (reference sequence). V lost 2 bases, J lost 5 bases, and 16 bases lay in between. The CDR3 is made up of 15 amino acids. The CDR3 sequence is CAWSWGGGQHQPQHF. CDR3 sequence (DNA): TGTGCCTGGAGTTGGGGGGGAGGTCAGCATCAGCCCCAGCATTTT. Full variable domain (missing parts from reference TRBV30 and TRBJ1-5): SQTIHQWPATLVQPVGSPLSLECTVEGTSNPNLYWYRQAAGRGLQLLFYSVGIGQISSEVPQNLSASRPQDRQFILSSKKLLLSDSGFYLCAWSWGGGQHQPQHFGDGTRLSIL.

The chain combines TRBV29-1 with TRBJ1-2; the D is unclear. The CDR3 covers 12 residues. V gave up 4 bases and J gave up 2 bases, with 8 bases separating them. Germline-derived CDR1 and CDR2 are SQVTM and ANQGSEA. CDR3 nucleotide sequence: TGCAGCGTTGTAGGCGGAAACTATGGCTACACCTTC. Its protein product is CSVVGGNYGYTF.